This T cell receptor (beta chain) was found in a study of blood T cells in healthy people across ages. Study-wide points: Naive CD4+ cells and diversity were both higher in long-lived donors than in aged donors.

Every sample yielded at least 6.5 million isolated PBMCs. The total RNA that was extracted per sample amounted to at least 5 micrograms. As regards this clonotype: Its matching antigen is unknown.

PCR was performed a second time for about 6 to 12 cycles using a sample-barcoded 5' primer and a J-beta primer mix. One entry per CDR3 protein, called by TCRdb with MiXCR from the 5' RACE reads. The sample includes almost 1 million distinct CDR3 sequences, roughly 47% of them seen just once. This CDR3 has 15 amino acids. Germline V gene sequence: CDR1 SGHNT, CDR2 YENEEA. V was shortened by 1 base and J by 0 bases, with 10 bases between the two germline ends. The receptor comes from a woman aged 55-69 years in good health. The specimen was blood. The rearrangement links TRBV11-3 to TRBJ2-7, with a tentative D call TRBD1 (5 bases). The CDR3 spells CASSLGTKSSYEQYF. The CDR3 DNA reads TGTGCCAGCAGCTTAGGGACAAAGAGCTCCTACGAGCAGTACTTC.